These 27 T cell receptor beta chains came from one sample sequenced in a study of CD8+ T cells in alopecia areata. Treatment specified: oral pan-JAK inhibitor, 5-10 mg twice daily. It was cDNA, reverse transcribed from extracted RNA, that served as the sequencing template. TCRdb's table, derived via immunoSEQ multiplex PCR, lists solely in-frame clones and lacks some. The table records around 150,000 clones, 50% to 70% of them present only once. The sequencing here drew on CD4+ T cells sorted from blood, taken at week 4, from a patient treated with tofacitinib. The receptors were gathered from a human donor with alopecia areata.

Only one count was recorded for this clone. DNA of the CDR3: TGCGCCAGCAGCTTGGAGGGGAGCCTCTACACCGGGGAGCTGTTTTTT. Translation: CASSLEGSLYTGELFF. V and J are TRBV5-1 and TRBJ2-2; D assignment may be TRBD1 or TRBD2 (5 bases each). V dropped 0 bases and J dropped 3 bases, with 12 bases sitting between them. Germline V gene lookup returns CDR1 SGHRS and CDR2 YFSETQ. The CDR3 has 16 residues.

The chain combines TRBV6-1 with TRBJ2-1; TRBD1 aligns across 8 bases. Trimming at V came to 4 bases and at J to 7 bases, leaving 3 bases not matched to a gene. The CDR3 spans 13 residues. CDR1 and CDR2 from the germline V gene are MNHNS and SASEGT. The CDR3 bases are TGTGCCAGCAGTGGACAGGGGTGGAATGAGCAGTTCTTC. Its translation is CASSGQGWNEQFF.

This clone occurred once. The chain recombines TRBV7-2 with TRBJ1-2, with TRBD1 matching over 8 bases. This CDR3 has 14 residues. Looked up from germline, CDR1 is SGHTA and CDR2 is FQGNSA. The J segment lost 4 bases and the V segment lost 6 bases, leaving 7 bases of the junction unmatched. The CDR3 DNA follows: TGTGCCAGCAGAGACCCAGGGGGCGGCTATGGCTACACCTTC. Translating gives CASRDPGGGYGYTF.

The V and J genes are TRBV5-1 and TRBJ1-5; D ambiguous. Germline CDR1 reads SGHRS; CDR2 reads YFSETQ. The CDR3 spans 13 residues. V was pared by 4 bases and J by 6 bases, with 11 bases between. The DNA for the CDR3 is TGCGCCAGCAGCGTCGGCCAAGGTCAGCCCCAGCATTTT. Translation: CASSVGQGQPQHF.

The chain couples TRBV23-1 to TRBJ1-2; D remains unclear. TRBV23-1 is designated an ORF whose function remains uncertain. This CDR3 is built from 15 residues. Trimming took off 8 bases at V and 1 base at J, with 17 bases between the two ends. The CDR3, as DNA: TGCGCCAGCCCAGGACGGAAAGATCTTAACTATGGCTACACCTTC. The encoded protein is CASPGRKDLNYGYTF.

The V gene is TRBV5-4, the J gene TRBJ2-1; TRBD1 aligns across 8 bases. Germline lookup yields CDR1 SGHNT and CDR2 YYREEE (reference sequence). With V trimmed by 3 bases and J by 4 bases, 0 bases remained unmatched. The CDR3 runs 13 residues. CDR3 sequence: CASSWTGYNEQFF. The CDR3 bases are TGTGCCAGCAGCTGGACAGGGTACAATGAGCAGTTCTTC.

The chain joins TRBV25-1 to TRBJ1-2; TRBD1 might be the D (5 bases). Per germline, CDR1 MGHDK and CDR2 SYGVNS. With 7 bases removed from V and 5 bases from J, the gap between germline ends came to 17 bases. This CDR3 spans 14 amino acids. As DNA, the CDR3 is TGTGCCAGCACCCCACCGGGGGGACCTTATGGCTACACCTTC. This codes for CASTPPGGPYGYTF.

V is TRBV5-1 and J is TRBJ2-5, with D unresolved. CDR1 and CDR2 (germline): SGHRS, YFSETQ. The CDR3 runs 14 residues. V was clipped by 0 bases and J by 4 bases, with 10 bases between them. The CDR3 here is CASSLDVSPETQYF. The CDR3 DNA follows: TGCGCCAGCAGCTTGGACGTATCCCCAGAGACCCAGTACTTC.

The V gene is TRBV30, the J gene TRBJ2-3; tentative D call: TRBD1 (8 bases). Germline loops: CDR1 GTSNPN, CDR2 SVGIG (reference sequence). The CDR3 has 15 residues. The ends were cut back, 0 bases at V and 2 bases at J, with 12 bases in the middle. CDR3 in DNA: TGTGCCTGGAGTGTACAGGGGGGGATCACAGATACGCAGTATTTT. This gives the protein CAWSVQGGITDTQYF. The whole variable domain, remainder taken from reference TRBV30 and TRBJ2-3, is SQTIHQWPATLVQPVGSPLSLECTVEGTSNPNLYWYRQAAGRGLQLLFYSVGIGQISSEVPQNLSASRPQDRQFILSSKKLLLSDSGFYLCAWSVQGGITDTQYFGPGTRLTVL.

The J gene is TRBJ1-1, the V gene TRBV30, with 10 bases that match TRBD1. The length of the CDR3 is 15 residues. The junction had 8 bases not matched to a gene; V was cut back by 4 bases and J by 3 bases. CDR1 is GTSNPN and CDR2 is SVGIG in the germline V gene (reference sequence). CDR3 nucleotides: TGTGCCTGGACCCCCCTAGGACAGGGGGACACTGAAGCTTTCTTT. Translated, it gives CAWTPLGQGDTEAFF.

This clone has only a few counts. The gene calls are TRBV23-1 and TRBJ1-5; 7 bases line up with TRBD1. TRBV23-1 is classed as an ORF, of uncertain function. The CDR3 runs to 17 residues. The trim removed 4 bases at V and 5 bases at J, leaving 14 bases unmatched. CDR3 region: CASSPFRQGGTHQPQHF. CDR3 in DNA: TGCGCCAGCAGTCCCTTCAGGCAGGGGGGGACTCATCAGCCCCAGCATTTT.

The table lists this clone with a few counts. The chain combines TRBV11-2 with TRBJ1-1; D is ambiguous. The V end lost 5 bases, the J end lost 2 bases, and 18 bases lay between the germline ends. The germline gives CDR1 SGHAT, CDR2 FQNNGV. The CDR3 is made up of 16 amino acids. CDR3 in amino acids: CASSLRWGLINTEAFF. The CDR3 coding sequence is TGTGCCAGCAGCCTCCGTTGGGGATTGATTAACACTGAAGCTTTCTTT.

This clone has a handful of counts. The chain links TRBV5-4 to TRBJ2-5; the D is unclear. The CDR3 loop spans 14 amino acids. V was clipped by 0 bases and J by 0 bases, with 6 bases between them. Germline loops: CDR1 SGHNT, CDR2 YYREEE (reference sequence). The CDR3 bases are TGTGCCAGCAGCTTGGGGGTGGACCAAGAGACCCAGTACTTC. This gives the protein CASSLGVDQETQYF. The full variable domain, with the rest looked up from reference TRBV5-4 and TRBJ2-5, is ETGVTQSPTHLIKTRGQQVTLRCSSQSGHNTVSWYQQALGQGPQFIFQYYREEENGRGNFPPRFSGLQFPNYSSELNVNALELDDSALYLCASSLGVDQETQYFGPGTRLLVL.

The CDR3: CATSQQANYGYTF. The CDR3 DNA sequence: TGTGCCACCTCCCAACAGGCCAACTATGGCTACACCTTC. The V call is TRBV25-1, the J call TRBJ1-2, with D perhaps TRBD1 (5 bases). Germline-derived CDR1 and CDR2 are MGHDK and SYGVNS. Deletions cut 10 bases from V and 2 bases from J, with 14 bases between. The CDR3 contains 13 residues.

The rearrangement joins TRBV2 to TRBJ2-4; the match to TRBD2 covers 7 bases. The length of the CDR3 is 13 residues. V shed 6 bases, J shed 7 bases, and the junction held 6 bases outside the gene matches. CDR1 and CDR2 (germline): SNHLY, FYNNEI. CDR3 coding DNA: TGTGCCAGCAGCCCCGTGGGAGGGAACATTCAGTACTTC. Translating it yields CASSPVGGNIQYF.

The chain recombines TRBV30 with TRBJ2-1, with TRBD2 identical over 7 bases. The CDR3 is made up of 12 amino acids. The germline V gene encodes CDR1 GTSNPN and CDR2 SVGIG (reference sequence). Trimming cost V 5 bases and J 3 bases; bases outside gene matches: 1. The CDR3 DNA follows: TGTGCCTGGGGCGGGGGCTACAATGAGCAGTTCTTC. This gives the protein CAWGGGYNEQFF.

This chain uses TRBV29-1 with TRBJ2-3; 12 nucleotides line up with TRBD2. J was trimmed by 3 bases and V by 5 bases; bases with no gene match: 3. Looked up from germline, CDR1 is SQVTM and CDR2 is ANQGSEA. The CDR3 spans 14 residues. Here the CDR3 reads CSVSGTSGTDTQYF. DNA for the CDR3: TGCAGCGTTTCCGGGACTAGCGGGACAGATACGCAGTATTTT.

The V and J genes are TRBV11-2 and TRBJ2-5, with 8 bases lining up with TRBD2. The V gene end was trimmed by 1 base and the J gene end by 0 bases; junction bases not matched to a gene: 7. In germline, CDR1 is SGHAT, CDR2 FQNNGV. The CDR3 is 17 amino acids. The CDR3 bases are TGTGCCAGCAGCTTAGTAAGCGGGGGTCGGTACCAAGAGACCCAGTACTTC. Its protein product is CASSLVSGGRYQETQYF.

This sequence joins TRBV7-3 and TRBJ2-5, with D perhaps TRBD2 (6 bases). Trimming stripped 3 bases from V and 5 bases from J, with 13 bases between. The CDR3 is 14 amino acids. Germline V CDR1 and CDR2: SGHTA, FQGTGA. The CDR3, as DNA: TGTGCCAGCAGCTTCGGGGCCGCGGGGGAGACCCAGTACTTC. Its translation is CASSFGAAGETQYF.

The chain couples TRBV15 to TRBJ1-6; a weak D match, TRBD1 (5 bases). The CDR3 loop spans 14 amino acids. Germline loops: CDR1 LNHNV, CDR2 YYDKDF (reference sequence). Trimming left V 3 bases short and J 13 bases short, with 16 bases between. CDR3 sequence: CATSSLGPPKPLHF. The CDR3 region has the DNA TGTGCCACCAGCAGTCTGGGACCGCCGAAGCCCCTCCACTTT. The full variable domain, completed using reference TRBV15 and TRBJ1-6, is DAMVIQNPRYQVTQFGKPVTLSCSQTLNHNVMYWYQQKSSQAPKLLFHYYDKDFNNEADTPDNFQSRRPNTSFCFLDIRSPGLGDTAMYLCATSSLGPPKPLHFGNGTRLTVT.

The chain is built from TRBV7-2 and TRBJ2-2, with TRBD1 identical over 7 bases. The CDR3 totals 15 residues. With 5 bases clipped from V and 4 bases from J, the junction kept 7 bases outside the gene matches. Per the germline V gene, CDR1 is SGHTA and CDR2 is FQGNSA. Here the CDR3 DNA reads TGTGCCAGCAGCACCCGGACAGGTCCCACCGGGGAGCTGTTTTTT. Translated, it gives CASSTRTGPTGELFF.

This sequence joins TRBV7-9 and TRBJ2-2, with TRBD2 as a possible D gene (6 bases). The V gene lost 4 bases and the J gene lost 7 bases, with 10 bases spanning the gap. Germline CDR1 and CDR2: SEHNR and FQNEAQ (reference sequence). This CDR3 region has 13 residues. The CDR3 region is CASSWRGVGELFF. The CDR3, as DNA: TGTGCCAGCAGCTGGAGGGGAGTCGGGGAGCTGTTTTTT.

The CDR3 region is CASSATSGGVGNTQYF. CDR3 nucleotide sequence: TGTGCCAGCAGTGCCACTAGCGGGGGAGTCGGGAATACGCAGTATTTT. The chain is built from TRBV25-1 and TRBJ2-3; TRBD2 aligns across 11 bases. CDR1 and CDR2 from the germline V gene are MGHDK and SYGVNS. The CDR3 length is 16 residues. With V trimmed by 4 bases and J by 7 bases, 10 bases remained unmatched.

This chain joins TRBV29-1 and TRBJ2-7; perhaps TRBD2 as D (5 bases). This CDR3 comprises 12 residues. The V end lost 7 bases, the J end lost 7 bases, and 17 bases lay between the germline ends. Germline V gives CDR1 SQVTM, CDR2 ANQGSEA. CDR3 sequence reads: CSGAMDRREQYF. In DNA, the CDR3 is TGCAGCGGCGCAATGGACCGGAGGGAGCAGTACTTC.

This clone was counted only a few times. The J gene is TRBJ2-1, the V gene TRBV29-1; 10 nucleotides line up with TRBD1. The CDR3 contains 15 residues. The V gene end was trimmed by 1 base and the J gene end by 8 bases; junction bases not matched to a gene: 8. Germline CDR1 and CDR2: SQVTM and ANQGSEA. CDR3 sequence reads: CSVEGGRDRGYEQFF. CDR3 DNA: TGCAGCGTTGAAGGAGGCCGGGACAGGGGATATGAGCAGTTCTTC.

The chain is built from TRBV5-1 and TRBJ2-5; unclear D gene. V lost 0 bases and J lost 1, with 7 bases in between. Germline V gene sequence: CDR1 SGHRS, CDR2 YFSETQ. This CDR3 is 14 amino acids long. The CDR3 nucleotides read TGCGCCAGCAGCTTGGCCGCGGTCCAAGAGACCCAGTACTTC. It translates to CASSLAAVQETQYF. Filled out from reference TRBV5-1 and TRBJ2-5, the complete variable domain reads KAGVTQTPRYLIKTRGQQVTLSCSPISGHRSVSWYQQTPGQGLQFLFEYFSETQRNKGNFPGRFSGRQFSNSRSEMNVSTLELGDSALYLCASSLAAVQETQYFGPGTRLLVL.

This clone was seen more than once but under ten times. The J gene is TRBJ2-5, the V gene TRBV2; no firm D call. Germline CDR1 and CDR2: SNHLY and FYNNEI. The CDR3 has 12 residues. Trimming cost V 7 bases and J 4 bases, with 10 bases left between them. The CDR3 region is CASITTGETQYF. The CDR3 coding sequence is TGTGCCAGCATAACCACGGGAGAGACCCAGTACTTC.